This record concerns one TCR beta chain sequence. The sample comes from a study of blood T cell repertoires in COVID-19. Study information: PBMCs, B-cell-depleted T cells, or T cells were the source of the cDNA or gDNA that made up the material.

Germline-derived CDR1 and CDR2 are MNHNS and SASEGT. Trimming took 3 bases from V and 1 from J; bases not matched to a gene: 5. The CDR3 length is 16 residues. In the original analysis: Researchers report that nucleated cell counts were estimated from reference gene primer amplification. The method was immunoSEQ multiplex PCR; TCRdb's version includes in-frame clones alone and lacks a portion of them. The V and J calls and clone size are taken from that table; D and trimming were inferred from the DNA. The sample has over 200,000 clones, 80% to 90% seen once. The specimen was peripheral blood. The source of this sequence is a man under 40 who had recovered from COVID-19. V gene TRBV6-1 combines with J gene TRBJ2-3, with 9 bases aligning to TRBD2. The DNA of the CDR3 is TGTGCCAGCAGTGAGTTCCTAGCGGGACGCACAGATACGCAGTATTTT. Protein: CASSEFLAGRTDTQYF.